This T cell receptor beta chain was documented in a study of OX40 agonist ivuxolimab in advanced cancers. Libraries were prepared by immunoSEQ multiplex PCR; TCRdb keeps only in-frame clonotypes and omits some of them. The sample consists of roughly 68,000 clones, about nine tenths of them appearing once. CDR1 and CDR2 from the germline V gene are SEHNR and FQNEAQ (reference sequence). The CDR3 has 13 amino acids. The V end was cut by 5 bases, the J end by 4 bases, with 11 bases between. The rearrangement uses TRBV7-9 and TRBJ1-1, with D unclear. Sequenced material: CD4+ or CD8+ T cells sorted from blood, taken in a trial of the OX40 agonist ivuxolimab. The clonotype was recovered from an adult with an advanced solid tumor such as melanoma, head and neck, liver or kidney cancer. CDR3 nucleotide sequence: TGTGCCAGCAGCCTCGAACCTGGCACTGAAGCTTTCTTT. Protein sequence: CASSLEPGTEAFF.